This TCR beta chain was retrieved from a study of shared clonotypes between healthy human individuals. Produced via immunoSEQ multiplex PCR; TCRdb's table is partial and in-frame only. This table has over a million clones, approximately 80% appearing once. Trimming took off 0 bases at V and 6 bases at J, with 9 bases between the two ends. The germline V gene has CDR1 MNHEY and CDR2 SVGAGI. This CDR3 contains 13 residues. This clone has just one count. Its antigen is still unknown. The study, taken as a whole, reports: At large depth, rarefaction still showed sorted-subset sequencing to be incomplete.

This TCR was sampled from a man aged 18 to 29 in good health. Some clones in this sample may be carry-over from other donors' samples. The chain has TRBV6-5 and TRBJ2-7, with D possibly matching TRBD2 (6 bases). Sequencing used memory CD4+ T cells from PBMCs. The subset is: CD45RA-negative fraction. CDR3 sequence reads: CASSYSEGREQYF. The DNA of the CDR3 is TGTGCCAGCAGTTACTCGGAGGGGCGCGAGCAGTACTTC.